This T cell receptor beta chain was profiled in a study of T cell repertoires in cytomegalovirus infection (dated by TCRdb to between 2018 and 2021). General notes on the study: Donor HLA type was relevant to the analysis, as public TCR beta signatures indicated carriage of CMV infection together with the matching HLA type.

Study-wide findings and limitations: The ex vivo response was dominated by HLA-C-restricted CMV-specific TCR beta clonotypes, which also provided the single most frequent clonotype in two of eight donors. Cumulative frequency of public TCR beta family members discriminated carriers of CMV infection plus the relevant HLA type in this cohort and an independent approximately 350-donor cohort.

On this clonotype itself: Its antigen is not yet known. No clone much larger than this one lies a single base away; base qualities are absent.

Sequencing used an Illumina HiSeq 1500. Clones were called with MiXCR by TCRdb after fastp trimmed the public reads at Q25, and only in-frame beta chains were retained. Each CDR3 protein appears once, grouped with its most common genes and DNA. The sample yields around 320,000 distinct CDR3 sequences; more than 8% were counted once. Of the sample, 4.3% falls within the top ten clones. V and J are truncated by 6 bases and 4 bases respectively, leaving an intervening sequence of 13 bases. Taken from the germline V gene, the CDR1 and CDR2 loops are MNHEY and SVGAGI. Inclusive of the bounding cysteine and phenylalanine, the CDR3 is 14 residues long. Of all the DNA, just the CDR3 is kept, 42 bases in frame from base 1.

The TCR comes from a human donor in good health (CMV status not recorded). Some clones in this sample may be carry-over from other donors' samples. The chain is made from TRBV6-5 and TRBJ2-1; TRBD2 is possibly the D segment (6 matching bases). The sequenced sample consisted of PBMCs. The CDR3 reads CASRTPGVYNEQFF. The bases read TGTGCCAGCAGGACCCCGGGAGTTTACAATGAGCAGTTCTTC.